The text below deals with one T cell receptor (beta chain). These data originate in a study of T cells in tumors after PD-1 blockade. Overall study context: Patients had no prior checkpoint blockade, systemic immunosuppressants, or anti-cancer therapy within 4 weeks. Patients received pembrolizumab 200 mg every 3 weeks or cemiplimab 350 mg every 2 weeks. During anti-PD-1 treatment, some patients continued daily vismodegib 150 mg. Peripheral blood samples averaged 36,536 unique clonotypes and 113,528 templates.

Assay used: immunoSEQ multiplex PCR; TCRdb lists only in-frame clones, some missing. The repertoire includes 20,000 to 30,000 clones, roughly four fifths of them detected once, and around 12% sits in the top ten. This CDR3 is built from 14 residues. Germline CDR1 reads WSHSY; CDR2 reads SAAADI. The ends were cut back, 10 bases at V and 1 base at J, with 13 bases in the middle. This receptor was identified in a human donor with basal cell carcinoma. The chain is built from TRBV10-2 and TRBJ2-2; D may be TRBD1 (6 bases). The sample in question was PBMCs, obtained after anti-PD-1 treatment. The CDR3 coding sequence is TGCGCCATCCGACCGGGACAGAACACCGGGGAGCTGTTTTTT. It encodes CAIRPGQNTGELFF.